Here is one T cell receptor (beta chain) with its context. This sample was included in a study of blood T cell repertoires in COVID-19. Sequenced by immunoSEQ multiplex PCR; TCRdb stores in-frame clones only, minus some. There are 53,000 or so clones in the sample; around 80% occur only once, and 3% to 4% lies in the top ten. Trimming left V 2 bases short and J 5 bases short, with 10 bases between. The germline V gene encodes CDR1 SGHRS and CDR2 YFSETQ. The CDR3 length is 13 residues. The clonotype was recovered from a man aged 60-69 years with acute or convalescent COVID-19. Specimen: peripheral blood. The J gene is TRBJ1-1, the V gene TRBV5-1; tentative D call: TRBD1 (6 bases). The CDR3 is CASSFSGETEAFF. The CDR3 DNA is TGCGCCAGCAGCTTTTCAGGGGAGACTGAAGCTTTCTTT.